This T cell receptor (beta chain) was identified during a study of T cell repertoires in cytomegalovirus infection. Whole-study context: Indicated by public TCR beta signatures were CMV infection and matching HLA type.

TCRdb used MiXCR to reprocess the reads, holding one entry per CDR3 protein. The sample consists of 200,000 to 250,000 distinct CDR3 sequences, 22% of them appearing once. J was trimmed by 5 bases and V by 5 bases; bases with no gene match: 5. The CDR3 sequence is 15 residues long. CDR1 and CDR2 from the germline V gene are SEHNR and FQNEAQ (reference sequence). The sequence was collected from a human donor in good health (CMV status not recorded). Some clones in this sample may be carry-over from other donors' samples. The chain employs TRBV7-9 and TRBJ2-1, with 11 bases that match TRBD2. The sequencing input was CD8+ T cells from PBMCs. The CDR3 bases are TGTGCCAGCAGCCTGACTAGCGGGGTTAACAATGAGCAGTTCTTC. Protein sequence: CASSLTSGVNNEQFF.